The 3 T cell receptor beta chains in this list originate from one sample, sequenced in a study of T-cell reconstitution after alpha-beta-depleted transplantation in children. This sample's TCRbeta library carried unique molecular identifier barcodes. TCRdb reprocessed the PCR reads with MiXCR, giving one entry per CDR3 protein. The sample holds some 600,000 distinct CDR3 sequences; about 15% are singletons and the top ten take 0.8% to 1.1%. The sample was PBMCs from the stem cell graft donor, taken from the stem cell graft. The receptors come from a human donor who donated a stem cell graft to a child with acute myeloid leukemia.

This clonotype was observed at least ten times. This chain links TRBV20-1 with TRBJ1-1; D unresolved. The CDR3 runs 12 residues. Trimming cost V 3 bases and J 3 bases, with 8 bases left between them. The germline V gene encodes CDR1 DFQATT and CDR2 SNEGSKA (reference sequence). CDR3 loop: CSARVVYTEAFF. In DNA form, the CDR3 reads TGCAGTGCTAGGGTAGTTTACACTGAAGCTTTCTTT.

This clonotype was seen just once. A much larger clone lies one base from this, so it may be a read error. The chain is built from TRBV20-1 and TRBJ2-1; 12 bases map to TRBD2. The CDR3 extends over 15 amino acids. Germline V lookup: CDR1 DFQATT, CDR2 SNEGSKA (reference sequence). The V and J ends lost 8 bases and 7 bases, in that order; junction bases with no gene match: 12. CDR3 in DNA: TGCAGTACTCACCCCGGACTAGCGGGACAAAATGAGCAGTTCTTC. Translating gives CSTHPGLAGQNEQFF.

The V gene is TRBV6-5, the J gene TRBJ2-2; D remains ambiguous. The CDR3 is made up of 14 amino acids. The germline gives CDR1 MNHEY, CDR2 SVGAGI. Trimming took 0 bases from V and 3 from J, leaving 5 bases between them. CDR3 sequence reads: CASSYSFYTGELFF. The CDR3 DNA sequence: TGTGCCAGCAGTTACTCGTTCTACACCGGGGAGCTGTTTTTT.